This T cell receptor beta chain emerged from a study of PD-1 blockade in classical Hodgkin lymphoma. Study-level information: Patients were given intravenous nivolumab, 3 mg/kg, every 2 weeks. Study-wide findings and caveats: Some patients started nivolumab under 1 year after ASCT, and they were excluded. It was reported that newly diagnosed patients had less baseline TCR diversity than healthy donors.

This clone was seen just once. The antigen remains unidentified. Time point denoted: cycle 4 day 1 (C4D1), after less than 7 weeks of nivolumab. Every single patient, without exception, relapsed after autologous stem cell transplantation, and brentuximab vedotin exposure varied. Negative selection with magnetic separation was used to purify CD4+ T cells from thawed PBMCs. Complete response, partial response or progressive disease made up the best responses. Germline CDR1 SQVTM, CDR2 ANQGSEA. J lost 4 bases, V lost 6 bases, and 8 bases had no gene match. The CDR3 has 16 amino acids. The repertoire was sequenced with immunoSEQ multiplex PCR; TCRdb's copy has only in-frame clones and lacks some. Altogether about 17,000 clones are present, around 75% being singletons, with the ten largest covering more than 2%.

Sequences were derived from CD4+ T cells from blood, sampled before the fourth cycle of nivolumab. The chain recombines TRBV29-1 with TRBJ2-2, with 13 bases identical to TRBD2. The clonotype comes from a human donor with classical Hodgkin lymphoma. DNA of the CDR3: TGCAGCGTCCCAACTAGCGGGGGGGCTCGCACCGGGGAGCTGTTTTTT. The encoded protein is CSVPTSGGARTGELFF.